A selection of T cell receptor beta chains follows, all from one sample in a study of CD8 T cells in Susac syndrome. TCRdb used MiXCR to reprocess the immunoSEQ multiplex PCR reads, holding one entry per CDR3 protein. Here the sample spans tens of thousands of distinct CDR3 sequences, roughly 96% being singletons. Sequenced material: CD8+ T cells from PBMCs. Source of these receptors: a human donor with Susac syndrome. Each CDR3 is given with its conserved first and last residue. A D gene is named only where the DNA matches it firmly. Part of the rows lack a size; the others show once, few, many or a class for expanded clones.

d_gene	v_gene	j_gene	abundance	CDR3nt	CDR3aa
NA	TRBV20-1	TRBJ1-1	NA	TGCAGTGCTAGGGGCCGAGGTTCGGGTGCTGAAGCTTTCTTT	CSARGRGSGAEAFF
TRBD1	TRBV28	TRBJ1-1	once	TGTGCCAGCAGTTTGGGGACAGCCCTCATAGCTTTCTTT	CASSLGTALIAFF
NA	TRBV3-1	TRBJ2-7	NA	TGTGCCAGCAGCCAAGTACGTTACCGGGAGCAGTACTTC	CASSQVRYREQYF
NA	TRBV4-1	TRBJ2-7	NA	TGCGCCAGCAGCGCCCTCGGGACACAACATCGGGACCTATCCTACGAGCAGTACTTC	CASSALGTQHRDLSYEQYF
NA	TRBV29-1	TRBJ1-2	NA	TGCAGCTTTGAGGGGAGGCCTAACTATGGCTACACCTTC	CSFEGRPNYGYTF
NA	TRBV11-2	TRBJ1-2	NA	TGTGCCAGTCCGGGGGGACTTGGCTACACCTTC	CASPGGLGYTF
NA	TRBV9	TRBJ2-3	NA	TGTGCCAGCAGCGGTCTCCGGATCACAGATACGCAGTATTTT	CASSGLRITDTQYF
NA	TRBV7-2	TRBJ1-6	NA	TGTGCCAGCAGCTCCGAGGAGTCACCCCTCCACTTT	CASSSEESPLHF
TRBD1	TRBV30	TRBJ1-1	once	TGTGCCTGGAGGACCCCGGGACAGGAAAACACTGAAGCTTTCTTT	CAWRTPGQENTEAFF
NA	TRBV5-1	TRBJ2-2	NA	TGCGCCAGCAGCTTTTCAGGTCTCCAGGGGAACACCGGGGAGCTGTTTTTT	CASSFSGLQGNTGELFF
TRBD2	TRBV4-3	TRBJ2-1	NA	TGCGCCAGCAGCCACGGACTAGCCCGGAATGAGCAGTTCTTC	CASSHGLARNEQFF
NA	TRBV9	TRBJ2-6	once	TGTGCCAGCAGCGTAGTACTAGGACAGTACTCTGGGGCCAACGTCCTGACTTTC	CASSVVLGQYSGANVLTF
NA	TRBV5-1	TRBJ2-1	NA	TGCGCCAGCAGCTTGGAGTTGAGCTCCTACAATGAGCAGTTCTTC	CASSLELSSYNEQFF
NA	TRBV7-3	TRBJ2-1	NA	TGTGCCAGCAGCTTAGAGGAGGCAGAGAATGAGCAGTTCTTC	CASSLEEAENEQFF
TRBD1	TRBV4-3	TRBJ2-1	NA	TGCGCCAGCAGCCACGGGACAGGGGGGAATGAGCAGTTCTTC	CASSHGTGGNEQFF
TRBD2	TRBV20-1	TRBJ2-3	NA	TGCAGTGCTAAGAAAGGGACTAGCCTCACAGATACGCAGTATTTT	CSAKKGTSLTDTQYF
NA	TRBV13	TRBJ2-7	NA	TGTGCCAGCAGCTCGACGGACTTCTTGCAGTACTTC	CASSSTDFLQYF
TRBD2	TRBV7-2	TRBJ2-5	NA	TGTGCCAGCAGCTCACGATCCGGGACTAGGAGGGAGACCCAGTACTTC	CASSSRSGTRRETQYF
NA	TRBV30	TRBJ2-3	NA	TGTGCCTGGAGTCCGTTGGGAGATACGCAGTATTTT	CAWSPLGDTQYF
NA	TRBV9	TRBJ1-1	NA	TGTGCCAGCAGCCCTCCGACAAGGAACACTGAAGCTTTCTTT	CASSPPTRNTEAFF